This T cell receptor (beta chain) was captured by sequencing in a study of response to subunit inactivated influenza vaccine. Study conclusions and caveats: Each seasonal influenza vaccination, the authors suggested, recruits few new T cells.

In regard to this clonotype: Its antigen is unknown.

MiXCR was run by TCRdb on the RT-PCR reads, yielding one entry per CDR3 protein. The sample contains hundreds of thousands of distinct CDR3 sequences, around 20% of which appear only once. This material consisted of PBMCs from blood, taken roughly 5 days after vaccination. The sequence derives from a man over 45 who received an inactivated influenza vaccine.

The CDR3: CASSRPGQGIHEQYF. In nucleotides, the CDR3 is TGTGCCAGCAGTCGTCCGGGACAGGGCATCCACGAGCAGTACTTC. The gene calls are TRBV2 and TRBJ2-7; 9 nucleotides line up with TRBD1. This CDR3 contains 15 residues. V gave up 5 bases and J gave up 5 bases; unmatched junction bases: 10. Per germline, CDR1 SNHLY and CDR2 FYNNEI.